The present entry profiles one T cell receptor (beta chain) with its context. Its cognate antigen has yet to be identified. There are no base qualities to consult, and no much larger clone falls within one base. There are 16 amino acids in the CDR3, from cysteine to phenylalanine inclusive. The entry retains the CDR3 DNA only, 48 bases that are in frame from base 1. CDR1 and CDR2 were assigned from the germline V gene (reference sequence) as LNHDA and SQIVND. V is trimmed back by 5 bases and J by 1 base, and the junction contains 7 bases that no gene match accounts for. The sample originates from a study of response to subunit inactivated influenza vaccine listed by TCRdb under 2018. Regarding the research as a whole: Deep quantitative T cell receptor repertoire profiling was used in the study to track responses to a trivalent subunit inactivated influenza vaccine. The study at large found these results: The authors suggested that each seasonal influenza vaccination may recruit only a limited number of new T cells.

The library was made by RT-PCR. The sample was run on an Illumina HiSeq 2500. The raw public reads went through TCRdb reprocessing: fastp at Q25, MiXCR clone calling, in-frame beta chains kept. When rows share a CDR3 protein, they turn into one entry using the most common DNA and genes. Across this sample there are about half a million distinct CDR3 sequences, with about 25% seen only once. Of the sample, under 2.5% falls within the top ten clones. Recombination joined TRBV19 with TRBJ2-4, with 8 central nucleotides matching TRBD1. The receptor comes from a man aged 50-60 years who received an inactivated influenza vaccine. Donor details come from another sample of the same person, matched by shared clones. Sequenced material: CD4+ T cells sorted from PBMCs, taken roughly 5 days after vaccination. The DNA sequence is as follows: TGTGCCAGTAGTTCGTGGACAGGGTTGGCCAAAAACATTCAGTACTTC. Its protein is CASSSWTGLAKNIQYF. Here the CDR3 is joined to the reference TRBV19 and TRBJ2-4 genes, and the full variable domain is: DGGITQSPKYLFRKEGQNVTLSCEQNLNHDAMYWYRQDPGQGLRLIYYSQIVNDFQKGDIAEGYSVSREKKESFPLTVTSAQKNPTAFYLCASSSWTGLAKNIQYFGAGTRLSVL.